The rows below give T cell receptor beta chains drawn from one sample of a study of T and B cells in COVID-19 patients. TCRdb analysed the multiplex PCR reads with MiXCR anew, one entry per CDR3 protein. This table holds more than 9,000 distinct CDR3 sequences, under 30% found once. The specimen sequenced was blood. These receptors all stem from a human donor who had recovered from COVID-19. Both conserved end residues are part of each CDR3. Each record gives: J gene, D gene, clone size, V gene, CDR3 protein. D genes are given only for firm matches. A row's size may be missing; if present it is once, few, many or a size class.

TRBJ2-2	TRBD2	few	TRBV5-4	CASSLEGLAGDVNTGELFF
TRBJ2-2	NA	NA	TRBV7-9	CASRGTAGTTGELFF
TRBJ1-4	TRBD1	medium-sized	TRBV19	CASSTGTGSEKLFF
TRBJ1-4	NA	NA	TRBV10-3	CAISYSSGLGEKLFF
TRBJ2-1	NA	many	TRBV18	CASSPPPRSYNEQFF
TRBJ2-1	TRBD2	NA	TRBV10-3	CAISLAGTSTSHGSYNEQFF
TRBJ2-7	TRBD2	NA	TRBV27	CASSFGLAESYEQYF
TRBJ1-2	NA	NA	TRBV5-4	CASSPWTVDGYTF
TRBJ2-1	NA	medium-sized	TRBV5-4	CASSLGGEQFF
TRBJ2-5	NA	NA	TRBV20-1	CSARYRVGKETQYF
TRBJ2-7	NA	NA	TRBV5-1	CASSLDHLRTYEQYF
TRBJ1-5	NA	once	TRBV20-1	CSARDLLFGGSNQPQHF
TRBJ2-3	TRBD1	few	TRBV29-1	CSVRAGTGGSTDTQYF
TRBJ2-6	NA	few	TRBV20-1	CSAPAGASGANVLTF
TRBJ2-7	NA	NA	TRBV7-2	CASSLTSLGQGEQYF
TRBJ1-6	TRBD1	many	TRBV5-6	CASSLEQGATYNSPLHF
TRBJ2-7	NA	few	TRBV7-6	CASSPDGLAYEQYF
TRBJ1-5	TRBD1	NA	TRBV6-2/TRBV6-3	CASTADREGNQPQHF
TRBJ1-2	NA	few	TRBV14	CASSQSGRGGYTF
TRBJ2-3	NA	NA	TRBV24-1	CATAPHGGDTDTQYF
TRBJ1-5	TRBD1	few	TRBV6-6	CASSYATRGQHNQPQHF
TRBJ1-1	NA	NA	TRBV6-6	CASSYSEAEAFF
TRBJ2-2	NA	NA	TRBV11-3	CASSLGATGGELFF
TRBJ2-2	NA	medium-sized	TRBV29-1	CSVDLSNTGELFF
TRBJ1-2	TRBD1	few	TRBV27	CASSPQGQIYGYTF
TRBJ1-6	TRBD1	NA	TRBV7-9	CASSPRTGDNSPLHF
TRBJ1-5	NA	NA	TRBV20-1	CSAKDPKGSNQPQHF
TRBJ2-2	NA	medium-sized	TRBV6-2/TRBV6-3	CASSWGGTDYGELFF